This section outlines one TCR beta chain sequence together with its context. The antigen is unknown. The data were taken from a study of cytomegalovirus exposure and HLA in healthy donors. Findings and limits, study-wide: There were reportedly fewer N-insertions in an Asian-associated ancestry cluster than the roughly 670-donor mean, in a later analysis. Most observed TCR sequences were rare, whereas some public TCRs were detected in many donors.

PCR primers comprised 60 Vbeta and 13 Jbeta primers. Using immunoSEQ multiplex PCR, the repertoire was profiled, and TCRdb retains in-frame clones only, with some absent. The sample holds 95,000 to 110,000 clones, roughly 79% seen once. Trimming left V 4 bases short and J 2 bases short, with 12 bases between. CDR3 length: 14 amino acids. CDR1 and CDR2 from the germline V gene are SGHRS and YFSETQ. The clonotype was recovered from a man between 50 and 59 years old in good health and CMV-seropositive. This rearrangement joins TRBV5-1 to TRBJ1-2; possibly TRBD1 for D (5 bases). Sequenced sample: PBMCs. The CDR3 here is CASSPARTNYGYTF. The CDR3 nucleotides read TGCGCCAGCAGCCCGGCCCGGACAAACTATGGCTACACCTTC.